The sequence of this TCR beta chain was determined in a study of beta chain features in type 1 diabetes. The wider study: Cell yields, age and gender were similar between patients and healthy donors.

Sequencing targeted expressed TCRB transcripts, as all isolated RNA had been reverse transcribed. Here immunoSEQ multiplex PCR was the method, and the copy in TCRdb shows in-frame clones only, minus some. Of about 240,000 clones in the sample, about 15% are singletons; the top ten hold almost 0.02%. Germline CDR1 reads SNHLY; CDR2 reads FYNNEI. The CDR3 contains 15 residues. V shed 6 bases and J 2 bases; nucleotides not matched to a gene: 5. This clone was seen more than once but under ten times. Its antigen is as yet unknown. Study conclusions and caveats: The similarity of naive, central memory and Treg TCRB repertoires appeared greater among patients than among healthy donors. There was no resolution here of whether HLA type influences TCRB rearrangement. For Type 1 diabetes patients, all four CD4+ subsets carried TCRB CDR3s that were moderately but significantly shorter.

Sequenced: naive CD4+ T cells from blood. This sequence joins TRBV2 and TRBJ2-4; 9 nucleotides align to TRBD1. The TCR originated in a man aged 25 to 40 with type 1 diabetes. The CDR3 bases are TGTGCCAGCAGGGGACAGGGAATTTCCAAAAACATTCAGTACTTC. Translated, it gives CASRGQGISKNIQYF.